Below are 32 T cell receptor beta chains sequenced from a single sample in a study of OX40 agonist ivuxolimab in advanced cancers. Measured with immunoSEQ multiplex PCR; TCRdb has only the in-frame clones, and not every one. The table has about 5,100 clones, approximately 72% seen once. The sequenced sample was CD4+ or CD8+ T cells sorted from blood, obtained in a trial of the OX40 agonist ivuxolimab. These receptors were taken from an adult with an advanced solid tumor such as melanoma, head and neck, liver or kidney cancer.

The rearrangement joins TRBV27 to TRBJ2-5, with 7 bases lining up with TRBD1. The CDR3 sequence is 13 residues long. From germline, CDR1 is MNHEY and CDR2 SMNVEV (reference sequence). J was trimmed by 2 bases and V by 8 bases; bases with no gene match: 5. The CDR3 spells CASSGQNQETQYF. The CDR3 DNA sequence: TGTGCCAGCTCGGGACAGAATCAAGAGACCCAGTACTTC.

In the case of this clone: Its ends do not fully match the called genes, so a read error is possible. The chain has TRBV11-1 and TRBJ1-1; D is possibly TRBD1 (5 bases). The CDR3 is 15 residues long. Germline V CDR1 and CDR2: SGHAT, FQDESV (reference sequence). This chain's CDR3 is CASSQDVAGLPEAFF. The CDR3 DNA reads as TGCGCCAGCAGCCAAGATGTTGCAGGGCTCCCTGAAGCTTTCTTT.

J is TRBJ1-2 and V is TRBV29-1, with a weak D call TRBD1 (5 bases). The length of the CDR3 is 13 residues. Trimming pared 4 bases from V and 11 bases from J, leaving 20 bases between. Per the germline V gene, CDR1 is SQVTM and CDR2 is ANQGSEA. The CDR3 reads CSVVAGLVGGYTF. CDR3 bases: TGCAGCGTTGTAGCAGGGTTGGTCGGTGGATACACCTTC.

J is TRBJ1-3 and V is TRBV4-2; 8 bases line up with TRBD1. Trimming took 3 bases from V and 2 from J; bases not matched to a gene: 0. The CDR3 covers 14 residues. The V gene's germline CDR1 is LGHNA and CDR2 YNFKEQ. CDR3 sequence reads: CASSHRGPGNTIYF. CDR3 sequence (DNA): TGTGCCAGCAGCCACAGGGGGCCTGGAAACACCATATATTTT.

The chain joins TRBV10-1 to TRBJ2-3; tentatively, D is TRBD1 or TRBD2 (7 bases each). V lost 7 bases to trimming and J lost 4 bases, with 30 bases between them. This CDR3 is 19 amino acids long. The germline V gene has CDR1 WNHNN and CDR2 SYGVQD (reference sequence). CDR3 loop: CASTVRQGPSGTPPDTQYF. In DNA, the CDR3 is TGCGCCAGCACTGTTCGACAGGGTCCGAGCGGGACTCCTCCAGATACGCAGTATTTT.

This rearrangement joins TRBV19 to TRBJ1-2; 9 bases are shared with TRBD1. The germline V gene has CDR1 LNHDA and CDR2 SQIVND (reference sequence). Trimming cost V 8 bases and J 7 bases; bases outside gene matches: 5. The CDR3 is 12 amino acids. The DNA for the CDR3 is TGTGCCAGTTCCGGGACAGGGTTTGGCTACACCTTC. This gives the protein CASSGTGFGYTF.

The chain recombines TRBV19 with TRBJ2-1; 9 nucleotides agree with TRBD2. V was pared by 5 bases and J by 5 bases, with 10 bases of the junction left unmatched. Germline lookup yields CDR1 LNHDA and CDR2 SQIVND (reference sequence). The CDR3 consists of 16 residues. The CDR3 DNA reads as TGTGCCAGTAGTGTCCTCAATAGCGGGGGTAACAATGAGCAGTTCTTC. It yields the protein CASSVLNSGGNNEQFF.

The chain employs TRBV7-9 and TRBJ1-1; 8 nucleotides line up with TRBD1. V lost 5 bases to trimming and J lost 1 base; unmatched junction nucleotides: 6. CDR3 length: 15 amino acids. Germline CDR1 SEHNR, CDR2 FQNEAQ (reference sequence). The DNA for the CDR3 is TGTGCCAGCAGCCCCCAGGGGGCGAGGAACACTGAAGCTTTCTTT. Its protein product is CASSPQGARNTEAFF.

The CDR3 sequence is CASSKGQGYGYTF. The DNA of the CDR3 is TGTGCCAGCAGCAAAGGACAAGGTTATGGCTACACCTTC. This sequence joins TRBV21-1 and TRBJ1-2; the table calls TRBD1, which could not be checked here. TRBV21-1 is listed as a pseudogene. The CDR3 totals 13 residues.

This clone was recorded only once. The DNA of the CDR3 is TGTGCCAGCAGCCCCCGCAAGGGGGAGAGTAACACTGAAGCTTTCTTT. Protein product: CASSPRKGESNTEAFF. J is TRBJ1-1 and V is TRBV7-9; the D gene is possibly TRBD1 (6 bases). Between the trimmed V and J ends, which lost 5 bases and 2 bases, there was a span of 18 bases. Germline lookup yields CDR1 SEHNR and CDR2 FQNEAQ (reference sequence). This CDR3 has 16 amino acids.

In its sample, this clone was seen a few times. The chain has TRBV4-1 and TRBJ1-2; D is unresolved. The CDR3 totals 15 residues. Trimming took off 0 bases at V and 4 bases at J, with 12 bases between the two ends. CDR1 and CDR2 from the germline V gene are MGHRA and YSYEKL. CDR3: CASSQEGSVTYGYTF. For the CDR3, the DNA is TGCGCCAGCAGCCAAGAAGGCAGCGTAACCTATGGCTACACCTTC.

The chain links TRBV6-1 to TRBJ2-7; a possible D gene is TRBD1 (5 bases). Germline CDR1 MNHNS, CDR2 SASEGT. V lost 0 bases to trimming and J lost 2 bases, with 8 bases between them. There are 14 residues in the CDR3. DNA of the CDR3: TGTGCCAGCAGTGAAGCGTGGGGCCCCTACGAGCAGTACTTC. Translation: CASSEAWGPYEQYF.

This chain's CDR3 is CASSISAGRNGYTF. The CDR3 DNA reads TGTGCCAGTAGTATATCGGCAGGCCGCAATGGCTACACCTTC. The rearrangement uses TRBV19 and TRBJ1-2; D is uncertain. V was shortened by 2 bases and J by 6 bases, with 13 bases between the two germline ends. CDR3 length: 14 residues. Per the germline V gene, CDR1 is LNHDA and CDR2 is SQIVND (reference sequence).

The chain has TRBV10-3 and TRBJ1-2; 7 nucleotides match TRBD1. Germline CDR1 is ENHRY and CDR2 is SYGVKD. Trimming at V came to 7 bases and at J to 1 base, leaving 3 bases not matched to a gene. The CDR3 spans 13 residues. CDR3 sequence: CAIKTGDNYGYTF. Written as DNA, the CDR3 is TGTGCCATCAAAACAGGGGATAACTATGGCTACACCTTC.

J is TRBJ1-1 and V is TRBV7-8; 7 nucleotides match TRBD1. V lost 5 bases and J lost 3; bases outside the gene matches: 6. The CDR3 length is 14 residues. Germline lookup yields CDR1 SGHVS and CDR2 FQNEAQ. CDR3 sequence: CASSPQGMDTEAFF. In DNA, the CDR3 is TGTGCCAGCAGCCCACAGGGGATGGACACTGAAGCTTTCTTT.

The chain recombines TRBV7-9 with TRBJ1-2; a weak D match, TRBD1 (6 bases). CDR3 length: 11 amino acids. Germline-derived CDR1 and CDR2 are SEHNR and FQNEAQ (reference sequence). Trimming pared 8 bases from V and 8 bases from J, leaving 12 bases between. The CDR3 DNA reads TGTGCCAGCCTCAGGGGAACGGGCTACACCTTC. This encodes CASLRGTGYTF.

The chain recombines TRBV7-6 with TRBJ2-7; D remains ambiguous. Trimming took off 5 bases at V and 6 bases at J, with 11 bases between the two ends. Germline V lookup: CDR1 SGHVS, CDR2 FNYEAQ. The CDR3 totals 12 residues. CDR3 nucleotide sequence: TGTGCCAGCAGCGGGCAGAGTGGCGAGCAGTACTTC. Translating gives CASSGQSGEQYF.

The chain uses TRBV9 and TRBJ1-2, with D tentatively TRBD1 (5 bases). The CDR3 consists of 13 residues. V gave up 3 bases and J gave up 7 bases, with 13 bases separating them. Germline CDR1 is SGDLS and CDR2 is YYNGEE. The CDR3, as DNA: TGTGCCAGCAGCGCACCTTCGAGGGGTGGCTACACCTTC. Translation: CASSAPSRGGYTF.

This clone was seen once. CDR3 nucleotides: TGTGCCAGCAGCCCCAGAGCGGGGGGCACCACCGGGGAGCTGTTTTTT. Translating it yields CASSPRAGGTTGELFF. The chain uses TRBV9 and TRBJ2-2; 9 bases are shared with TRBD2. Losses at the gene ends were 4 bases for V and 4 bases for J; bases not matched to a gene: 8. CDR3 length: 16 residues. The germline V gene has CDR1 SGDLS and CDR2 YYNGEE. The full variable domain, with the rest looked up from reference TRBV9 and TRBJ2-2, is DSGVTQTPKHLITATGQRVTLRCSPRSGDLSVYWYQQSLDQGLQFLIQYYNGEERAKGNILERFSAQQFPDLHSELNLSSLELGDSALYFCASSPRAGGTTGELFFGEGSRLTVL.

This clone was seen a handful of times. The rearrangement uses TRBV19 and TRBJ2-5, with 7 bases aligning to TRBD1. This CDR3 spans 15 amino acids. CDR1 is LNHDA and CDR2 is SQIVND in the germline V gene (reference sequence). J lost 2 bases, V lost 4 bases, and 7 bases had no gene match. For the CDR3, the DNA is TGTGCCAGTAGTAAGGACAGGCTGGGGCAAGAGACCCAGTACTTC. As protein: CASSKDRLGQETQYF.

The V call is TRBV27, the J call TRBJ1-4; 10 bases line up with TRBD1. The CDR3 has 15 residues. Looked up from germline, CDR1 is MNHEY and CDR2 is SMNVEV (reference sequence). V lost 6 bases to trimming and J lost 6 bases; unmatched junction nucleotides: 7. The CDR3 nucleotides read TGTGCCAGCAGCGTTATCGGGACAGGGGATGAAAAACTGTTTTTT. Its protein is CASSVIGTGDEKLFF. The full variable domain, rest sourced from reference TRBV27 and TRBJ1-4, is EAQVTQNPRYLITVTGKKLTVTCSQNMNHEYMSWYRQDPGLGLRQIYYSMNVEVTDKGDVPEGYKVSRKEKRNFPLILESPSPNQTSLYFCASSVIGTGDEKLFFGSGTQLSVL.

This clone was detected only a few times. The genes are TRBV5-4 and TRBJ1-1, with 10 positions matching TRBD1. This CDR3 comprises 15 residues. V was clipped by 4 bases and J by 6 bases; unmatched bases: 9. Germline V gene data show CDR1 as SGHNT and CDR2 as YYREEE (reference sequence). CDR3 sequence (DNA): TGTGCCAGCAGCGACCGGGACAGGGGTTTATCTGAAGCTTTCTTT. Amino acids: CASSDRDRGLSEAFF.

The chain joins TRBV7-2 to TRBJ1-4; TRBD1 might be the D (6 bases). Trimming took off 5 bases at V and 12 bases at J, with 13 bases between the two ends. This CDR3 spans 12 amino acids. The germline CDR1 and CDR2 sequences are SGHTA and FQGNSA. CDR3 in amino acids: CASSLTGIELFF. DNA for the CDR3: TGTGCCAGCAGCCTTACAGGGATCGAACTGTTTTTT.

In DNA, the CDR3 is TGTGCCAGCAGCCCGTCGAACGCCAGGACACTAGAAGCTTTCTTT. This codes for CASSPSNARTLEAFF. This chain links TRBV7-2 with TRBJ1-1; tentative D call: TRBD1 (5 bases). V lost 5 bases to trimming and J lost 8 bases, with 21 bases between them. The CDR3 length is 15 residues. Germline lookup yields CDR1 SGHTA and CDR2 FQGNSA.

J is TRBJ2-7 and V is TRBV5-1; tentative D call: TRBD2 (5 bases). Germline V CDR1 and CDR2: SGHRS, YFSETQ. The CDR3 sequence is 13 residues long. Trimming removed 0 bases at V and 2 bases at J, with 6 bases between. The CDR3 protein is CASSLGRAYEQYF. DNA of the CDR3: TGCGCCAGCAGCTTGGGGCGGGCCTACGAGCAGTACTTC. Full variable domain (remainder filled in from reference TRBV5-1 and TRBJ2-7): KAGVTQTPRYLIKTRGQQVTLSCSPISGHRSVSWYQQTPGQGLQFLFEYFSETQRNKGNFPGRFSGRQFSNSRSEMNVSTLELGDSALYLCASSLGRAYEQYFGPGTRLTVT.

The V call is TRBV6-5, the J call TRBJ2-2, with D maybe TRBD2 (5 bases). The CDR3 loop spans 12 amino acids. With 6 bases removed from V and 7 bases from J, the gap between germline ends came to 9 bases. Germline V gene sequence: CDR1 MNHEY, CDR2 SVGAGI. The CDR3 sequence is CASSGESGELFF. The DNA of the CDR3 is TGTGCCAGCAGCGGGGAGAGCGGGGAGCTGTTTTTT.

This chain connects TRBV7-1 to TRBJ1-1; D not resolved. TRBV7-1 is treated as an ORF (open reading frame) with a function not yet certain. The ends were cut back, 4 bases at V and 0 bases at J, with 9 bases in the middle. The CDR3 length is 14 residues. The CDR3 protein is CASSLGGVNTEAFF. The CDR3 DNA reads TGTGCCAGCAGCTTAGGAGGAGTGAACACTGAAGCTTTCTTT.

The V and J genes are TRBV19 and TRBJ1-1; no clear D. The CDR3 runs 16 residues. From germline, CDR1 is LNHDA and CDR2 SQIVND (reference sequence). V lost 5 bases to trimming and J lost 2 bases, with 18 bases between them. CDR3 protein: CASSVHPRQINTEAFF. CDR3 DNA: TGTGCCAGTAGTGTCCACCCGAGGCAGATCAACACTGAAGCTTTCTTT.

V usage is TRBV11-2 and J usage is TRBJ1-5; D remains ambiguous. V lost 3 bases, J lost 5 bases, and 14 bases lay in between. Germline V gene lookup returns CDR1 SGHAT and CDR2 FQNNGV. The CDR3 spans 15 residues. The CDR3 sequence: CASSLRGREDQPQHF. The CDR3 coding sequence is TGTGCCAGCAGCTTGCGAGGCAGAGAGGATCAGCCCCAGCATTTT.

The genes are TRBV7-9 and TRBJ2-7; 12 positions agree with TRBD1. Germline values: CDR1 SEHNR, CDR2 FQNEAQ (reference sequence). The CDR3 spans 17 residues. J was trimmed by 3 bases and V by 5 bases; bases with no gene match: 11. The CDR3 spells CASSAGTGGEIGYEQYF. CDR3 sequence (DNA): TGTGCCAGCAGCGCGGGGACAGGGGGCGAAATTGGCTACGAGCAGTACTTC.

This clone was seen more than once but under ten times. V and J are TRBV28 and TRBJ1-5, with D unresolved. This CDR3 has 12 amino acids. Germline V gene sequence: CDR1 MDHEN, CDR2 SYDVKM. The V and J ends lost 10 bases and 1 base respectively, with 8 bases between them. The chain's CDR3 is CATSGSNQPQHF. The CDR3 DNA reads TGTGCCACCTCTGGAAGCAATCAGCCCCAGCATTTT.

Judged by abundance, this clone is medium-sized. The V call is TRBV25-1, the J call TRBJ1-6; TRBD1 matches 7 bases. Germline V lookup: CDR1 MGHDK, CDR2 SYGVNS. With 2 bases clipped from V and 9 bases from J, the junction kept 4 bases outside the gene matches. The length of the CDR3 is 14 residues. CDR3 DNA sequence: TGTGCCAGCAGTGAAGGGACAGCACTTTCACCCCTCCACTTT. Its translation is CASSEGTALSPLHF.